In this sample, the clone carrying this T cell receptor (beta chain) turned up a few times. No antigen is known for it. V lost 3 bases and J lost 4, with 13 bases in between. CDR1 and CDR2 from the germline V gene are MNHEY and SVGAGI. The CDR3 runs to 15 residues. These data are taken from a study of blood T cells in healthy people across ages. A second PCR of roughly 7 to 11 cycles used a sample-barcoded 5' primer and a J-beta primer mix. Each TCR beta cDNA got a 12-nucleotide random molecular identifier. MiXCR, run by TCRdb on the 5' RACE reads, gives a single entry per CDR3 protein. This sample yields some 640,000 distinct CDR3 sequences, of which approximately 30% are seen a single time; 15% to 19% belongs to the top ten. Findings and caveats of the study: A roughly linear age-dependent decrease characterized TCR beta diversity per million T cells.

The chain uses TRBV6-5 and TRBJ1-3; D unresolved. The clonotype originates from a woman older than 75 in good health. Sequenced sample: blood. The CDR3 sequence is CASSYHREQGNTIYF. CDR3 nucleotides: TGTGCCAGCAGTTATCACAGAGAACAAGGAAACACCATATATTTT.